This TCR beta chain was found in a study of blood T cell repertoires in COVID-19. Study summary: Samples taken during acute and convalescent COVID-19 were collected in the United States, Italy and Spain.

Measured with immunoSEQ multiplex PCR; TCRdb has only the in-frame clones, and not every one. This table has 110,000 or so clones, about 84% appearing once. Per germline, CDR1 ENHRY and CDR2 SYGVKD. With 3 bases clipped from V and 6 bases from J, the junction kept 3 bases outside the gene matches. This CDR3 is built from 14 residues. Sequencing input: peripheral blood. The chain carries TRBV10-3 and TRBJ2-3; 10 bases line up with TRBD1. The receptor was derived from a middle-aged man with acute or convalescent COVID-19. In nucleotides, the CDR3 is TGTGCCATCAGTGACCCGGGACAGGGGGATACGCAGTATTTT. Its protein is CAISDPGQGDTQYF.